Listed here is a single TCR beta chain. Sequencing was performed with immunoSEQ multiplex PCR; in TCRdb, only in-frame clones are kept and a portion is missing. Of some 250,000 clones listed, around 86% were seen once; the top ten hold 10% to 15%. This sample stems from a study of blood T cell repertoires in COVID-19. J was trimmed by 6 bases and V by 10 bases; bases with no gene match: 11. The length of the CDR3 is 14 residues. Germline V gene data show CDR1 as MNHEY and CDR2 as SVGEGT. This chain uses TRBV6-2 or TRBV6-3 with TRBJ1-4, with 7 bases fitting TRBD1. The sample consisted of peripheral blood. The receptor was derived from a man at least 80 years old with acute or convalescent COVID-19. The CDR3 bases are TGTGCCACCAGCCGGGACAGCCTAGATGAAAAACTGTTTTTT. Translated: CATSRDSLDEKLFF.